This TCR beta chain was recorded in a study of blood T cell repertoires in COVID-19. Looking at the study overall: The origin of the acute and convalescent COVID-19 samples was the United States, Italy and Spain. Sample material is recorded as cDNA or gDNA derived from T cells, B-cell-depleted T cells, or PBMCs.

Original analysis: Estimated nucleated cell counts came from reference gene primer amplification. Sequencing used immunoSEQ multiplex PCR; TCRdb keeps in-frame clones, though not all of them. D and trimming were read from the DNA, whereas the V and J calls and clone size are those reported in that table. This table has fewer than 200,000 clones, approximately 84% appearing once. The CDR3 extends over 15 amino acids. After removal of 4 bases from V and 6 bases from J, the junction contained 9 bases not matched to a gene. Germline V gives CDR1 SGHRS, CDR2 YFSETQ. The chain employs TRBV5-1 and TRBJ2-1; TRBD2 agrees at 8 bases. The TCR sequence derives from a man aged 40-55 years who had recovered from COVID-19. Sequencing was performed on peripheral blood. In DNA, the CDR3 is TGCGCCAGCAGCCGGGGGGGTAGACCCCCCAATGAGCAGTTCTTC. Translation: CASSRGGRPPNEQFF.